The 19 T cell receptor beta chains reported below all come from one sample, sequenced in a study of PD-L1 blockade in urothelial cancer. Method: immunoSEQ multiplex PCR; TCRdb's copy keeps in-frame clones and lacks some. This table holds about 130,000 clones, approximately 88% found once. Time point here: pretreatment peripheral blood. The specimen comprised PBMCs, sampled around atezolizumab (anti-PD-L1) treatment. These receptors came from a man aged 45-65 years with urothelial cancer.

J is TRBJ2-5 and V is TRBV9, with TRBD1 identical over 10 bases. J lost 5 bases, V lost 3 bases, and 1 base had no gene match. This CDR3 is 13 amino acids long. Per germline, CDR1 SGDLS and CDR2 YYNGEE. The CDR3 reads CASSAGQGETQYF. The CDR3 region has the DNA TGTGCCAGCAGCGCGGGACAGGGGGAGACCCAGTACTTC. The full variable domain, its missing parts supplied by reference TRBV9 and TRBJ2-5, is DSGVTQTPKHLITATGQRVTLRCSPRSGDLSVYWYQQSLDQGLQFLIQYYNGEERAKGNILERFSAQQFPDLHSELNLSSLELGDSALYFCASSAGQGETQYFGPGTRLLVL.

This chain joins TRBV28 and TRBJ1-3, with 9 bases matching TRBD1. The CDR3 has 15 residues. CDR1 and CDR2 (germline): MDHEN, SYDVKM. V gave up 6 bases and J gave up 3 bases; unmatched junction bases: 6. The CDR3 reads CASRKTGGGGNTIYF. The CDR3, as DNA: TGTGCCAGCAGAAAAACAGGGGGCGGTGGAAACACCATATATTTT.

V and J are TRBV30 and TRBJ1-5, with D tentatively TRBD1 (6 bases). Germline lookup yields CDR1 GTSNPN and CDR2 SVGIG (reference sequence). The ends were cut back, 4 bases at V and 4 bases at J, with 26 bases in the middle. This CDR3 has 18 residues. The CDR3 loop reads CAWTIGAGDFRGNQPQHF. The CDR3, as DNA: TGTGCCTGGACCATTGGGGCAGGGGATTTTCGAGGAAATCAGCCCCAGCATTTT.

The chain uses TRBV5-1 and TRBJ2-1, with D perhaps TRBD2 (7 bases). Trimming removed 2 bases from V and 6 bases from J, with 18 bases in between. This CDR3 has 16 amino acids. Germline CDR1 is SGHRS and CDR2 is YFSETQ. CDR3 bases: TGCGCCAGCAGCTTACTCCCCACAGGGAGGGCCAATGAGCAGTTCTTC. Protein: CASSLLPTGRANEQFF. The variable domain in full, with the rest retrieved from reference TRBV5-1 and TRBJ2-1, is KAGVTQTPRYLIKTRGQQVTLSCSPISGHRSVSWYQQTPGQGLQFLFEYFSETQRNKGNFPGRFSGRQFSNSRSEMNVSTLELGDSALYLCASSLLPTGRANEQFFGPGTRLTVL.

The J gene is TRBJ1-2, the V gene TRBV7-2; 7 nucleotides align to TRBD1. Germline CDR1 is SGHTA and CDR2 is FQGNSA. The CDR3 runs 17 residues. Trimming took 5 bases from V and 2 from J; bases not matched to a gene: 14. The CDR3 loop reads CASSRTGTATPNYGYTF. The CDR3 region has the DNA TGTGCCAGCAGCCGAACCGGGACAGCCACCCCAAACTATGGCTACACCTTC. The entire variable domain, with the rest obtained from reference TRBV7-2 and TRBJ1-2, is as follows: GAGVSQSPSNKVTEKGKDVELRCDPISGHTALYWYRQSLGQGLEFLIYFQGNSAPDKSGLPSDRFSAERTGGSVSTLTIQRTQQEDSAVYLCASSRTGTATPNYGYTFGSGTRLTVV.

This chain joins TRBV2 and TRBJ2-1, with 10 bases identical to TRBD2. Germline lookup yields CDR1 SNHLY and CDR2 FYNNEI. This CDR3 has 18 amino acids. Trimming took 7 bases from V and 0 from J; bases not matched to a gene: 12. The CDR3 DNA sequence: TGTGCCAGCACCCTCCACGGACTAGCGGAAAGCTCCTACAATGAGCAGTTCTTC. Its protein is CASTLHGLAESSYNEQFF. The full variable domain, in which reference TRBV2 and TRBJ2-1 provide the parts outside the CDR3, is EPEVTQTPSHQVTQMGQEVILRCVPISNHLYFYWYRQILGQKVEFLVSFYNNEISEKSEIFDDQFSVERPDGSNFTLKIRSTKLEDSAMYFCASTLHGLAESSYNEQFFGPGTRLTVL.

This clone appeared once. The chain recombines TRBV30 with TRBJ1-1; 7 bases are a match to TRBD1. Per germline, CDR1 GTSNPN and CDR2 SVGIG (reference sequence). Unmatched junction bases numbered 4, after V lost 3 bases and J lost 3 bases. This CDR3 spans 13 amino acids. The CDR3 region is CAWRKQGYTEAFF. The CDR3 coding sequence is TGTGCCTGGAGGAAACAGGGGTACACTGAAGCTTTCTTT.

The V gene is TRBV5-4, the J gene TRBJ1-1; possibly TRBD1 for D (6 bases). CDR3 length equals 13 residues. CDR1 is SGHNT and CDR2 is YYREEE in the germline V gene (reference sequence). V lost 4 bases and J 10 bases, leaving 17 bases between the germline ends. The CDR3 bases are TGTGCCAGCAGCGAGCAACAGGGAAACAGAGCTTTCTTT. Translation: CASSEQQGNRAFF. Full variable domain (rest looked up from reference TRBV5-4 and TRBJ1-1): ETGVTQSPTHLIKTRGQQVTLRCSSQSGHNTVSWYQQALGQGPQFIFQYYREEENGRGNFPPRFSGLQFPNYSSELNVNALELDDSALYLCASSEQQGNRAFFGQGTRLTVV.

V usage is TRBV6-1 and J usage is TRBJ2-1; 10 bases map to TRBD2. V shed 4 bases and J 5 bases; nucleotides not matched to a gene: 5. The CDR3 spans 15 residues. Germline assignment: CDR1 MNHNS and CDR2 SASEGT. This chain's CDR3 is CASSVLAGANNEQFF. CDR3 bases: TGTGCCAGCAGTGTCCTAGCGGGAGCGAACAATGAGCAGTTCTTC.

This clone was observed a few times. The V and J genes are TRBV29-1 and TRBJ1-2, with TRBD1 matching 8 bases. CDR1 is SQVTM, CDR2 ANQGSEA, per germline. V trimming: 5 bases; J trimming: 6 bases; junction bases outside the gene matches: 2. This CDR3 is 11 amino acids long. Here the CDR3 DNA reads TGCAGCGTTAGGACAGGGAATGGCTACACCTTC. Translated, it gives CSVRTGNGYTF.

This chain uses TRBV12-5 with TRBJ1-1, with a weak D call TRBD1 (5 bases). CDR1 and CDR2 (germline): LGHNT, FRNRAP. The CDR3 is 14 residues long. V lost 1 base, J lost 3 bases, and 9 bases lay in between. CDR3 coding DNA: TGTGCTAGTGGTTTGGAAGGGGCCTACACTGAAGCTTTCTTT. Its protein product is CASGLEGAYTEAFF.

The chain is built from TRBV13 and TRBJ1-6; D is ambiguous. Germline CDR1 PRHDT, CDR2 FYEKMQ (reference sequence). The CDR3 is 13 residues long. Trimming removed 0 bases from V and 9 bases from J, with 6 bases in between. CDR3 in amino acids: CASSLGQFSPLHF. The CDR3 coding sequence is TGTGCCAGCAGCTTAGGACAGTTTTCACCCCTCCACTTT.

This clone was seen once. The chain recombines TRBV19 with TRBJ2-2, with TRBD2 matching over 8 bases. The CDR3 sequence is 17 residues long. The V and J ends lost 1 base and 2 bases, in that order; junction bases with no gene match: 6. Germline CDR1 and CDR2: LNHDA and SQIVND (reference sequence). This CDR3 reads CASSIGQLAANTGELFF. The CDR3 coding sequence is TGTGCCAGTAGTATAGGGCAACTAGCGGCAAACACCGGGGAGCTGTTTTTT.

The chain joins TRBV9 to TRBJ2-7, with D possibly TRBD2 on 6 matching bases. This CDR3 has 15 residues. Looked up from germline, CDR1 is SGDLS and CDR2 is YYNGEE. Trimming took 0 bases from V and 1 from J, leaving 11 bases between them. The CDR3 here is CASSVGVAASYEQYF. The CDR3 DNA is TGTGCCAGCAGCGTAGGGGTAGCGGCATCCTACGAGCAGTACTTC. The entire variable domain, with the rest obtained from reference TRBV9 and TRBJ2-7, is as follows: DSGVTQTPKHLITATGQRVTLRCSPRSGDLSVYWYQQSLDQGLQFLIQYYNGEERAKGNILERFSAQQFPDLHSELNLSSLELGDSALYFCASSVGVAASYEQYFGPGTRLTVT.

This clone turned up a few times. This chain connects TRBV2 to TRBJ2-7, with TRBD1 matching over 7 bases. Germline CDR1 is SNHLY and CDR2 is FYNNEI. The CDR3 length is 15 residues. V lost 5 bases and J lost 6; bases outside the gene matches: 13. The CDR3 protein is CASSPQTGSKVEQYF. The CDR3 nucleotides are TGTGCCAGCAGTCCGCAGACAGGGTCAAAGGTCGAGCAGTACTTC.

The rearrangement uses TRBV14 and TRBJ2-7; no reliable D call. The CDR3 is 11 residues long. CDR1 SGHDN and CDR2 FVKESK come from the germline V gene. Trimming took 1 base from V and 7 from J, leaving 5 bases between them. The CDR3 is CASSQAREQYF. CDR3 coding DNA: TGTGCCAGCAGCCAAGCCAGGGAGCAGTACTTC.

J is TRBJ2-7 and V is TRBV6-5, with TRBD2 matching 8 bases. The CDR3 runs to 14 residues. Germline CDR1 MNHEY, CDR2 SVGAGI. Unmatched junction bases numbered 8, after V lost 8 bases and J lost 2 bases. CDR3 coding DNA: TGTGCCAGCGCGCGGCTAGCGGGTGCCTACGAGCAGTACTTC. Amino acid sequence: CASARLAGAYEQYF.

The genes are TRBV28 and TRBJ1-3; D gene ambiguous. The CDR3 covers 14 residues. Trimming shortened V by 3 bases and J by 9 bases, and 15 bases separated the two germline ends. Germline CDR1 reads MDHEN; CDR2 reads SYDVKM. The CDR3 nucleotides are TGTGCCAGCAGTTTGACGGTAGCGCCGACCACCATATATTTT. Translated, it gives CASSLTVAPTTIYF.

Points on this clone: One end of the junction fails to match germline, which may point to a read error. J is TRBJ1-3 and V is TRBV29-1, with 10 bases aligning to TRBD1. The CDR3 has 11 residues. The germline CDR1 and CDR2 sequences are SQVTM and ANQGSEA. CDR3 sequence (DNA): TGCAGCGTTGAAGACGGACAGGGGGGGAATTTT. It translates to CSVEDGQGGNF.